These T cell receptor beta chains were read from a single sample in a study of cytomegalovirus exposure and HLA in healthy donors. The data were produced by immunoSEQ multiplex PCR, yet TCRdb's version contains in-frame clones alone and is incomplete. The sample has some 190,000 clones, around 83% seen once; the top ten hold 1.5% to 2%. Sequencing input: PBMCs. These receptor sequences come from a man aged 40-49 years in good health and CMV-seropositive. CDR3s include the opening cysteine and the closing phenylalanine or tryptophan. The D gene is left open where the match is weak. Some rows mark clone size as missing; the rest say once, few, many or name a class of expanded clone.

v_call	d_call	clone_size	j_call	cdr3_aa	cdr3_nt
TRBV7-7	.	.	TRBJ2-1	CASSVGNRGEQFF	TGTGCCAGCAGCGTAGGCAACCGGGGTGAGCAGTTCTTC
TRBV5-1	.	.	TRBJ1-3	CASSLWGGTGNTIYF	TGCGCCAGCAGCTTGTGGGGGGGGACTGGAAACACCATATATTTT
TRBV6-6	.	once	TRBJ1-5	CASSYLSGVQPQHF	TGTGCCAGCAGTTACCTTTCAGGGGTTCAGCCCCAGCATTTT
TRBV19	TRBD1	.	TRBJ2-6	CASSIMGHGTVISGANVLTF	TGTGCCAGTAGTATAATGGGCCACGGGACAGTGATCTCTGGGGCCAACGTCCTGACTTTC
TRBV15	.	.	TRBJ1-5	CATSRDPNQPQHF	TGTGCCACCAGCAGAGATCCGAATCAGCCCCAGCATTTT
TRBV28	TRBD1	.	TRBJ1-1	CASSPGTAFEAFF	TGTGCCAGCAGCCCAGGGACAGCCTTTGAAGCTTTCTTT
TRBV15	.	once	TRBJ2-6	CATSRERSLPGANVLTF	TGTGCCACCAGCAGGGAGAGGAGTTTACCTGGGGCCAACGTCCTGACTTTC
TRBV5-1	TRBD1	.	TRBJ2-1	CASSLPDRGSYNEQFF	TGCGCCAGCAGTTTACCGGACAGGGGATCCTACAATGAGCAGTTCTTC
TRBV6-6	TRBD1	.	TRBJ2-7	CASTASTGGEQYF	TGTGCCAGCACCGCCTCGACAGGGGGCGAGCAGTACTTC
TRBV29-1	.	.	TRBJ1-1	CSVATGGKTEAFF	TGCAGCGTAGCCACGGGGGGCAAAACTGAAGCTTTCTTT
TRBV9	.	.	TRBJ1-1	CASSVQRSTEAFF	TGTGCCAGCAGCGTCCAGCGATCCACTGAAGCTTTCTTT
TRBV19	TRBD1	few	TRBJ2-1	CASSPLRDRANEQFF	TGTGCCAGTAGTCCGCTCCGGGACAGGGCGAATGAGCAGTTCTTC
TRBV19	.	once	TRBJ1-5	CASSIDRYSNQPQHF	TGTGCCAGTAGTATAGACAGATATAGCAATCAGCCCCAGCATTTT